One and the same sample provided the 10 T cell receptor beta chains below, sequenced in a study of T-cell reconstitution after alpha-beta-depleted transplantation in children. Unique molecular identifiers featured in how the TCRbeta library was prepared. TCRdb reanalysed the PCR reads using MiXCR and keeps one entry per CDR3 protein. The table has about 170,000 distinct CDR3 sequences, around 10% seen once; the top ten hold about 12%. The sequences come from PBMCs, collected before TCRalphabeta/CD19-depleted stem cell transplant. Receptor source: a boy aged 2 to 10 with acute myeloid leukemia, due to receive a stem cell transplant.

This clonotype occurred many times. The chain has TRBV6-4 and TRBJ2-1; D may be TRBD2 (6 bases). Germline lookup yields CDR1 MRHNA and CDR2 SNTAGT. This CDR3 spans 16 amino acids. Trimming cost V 0 bases and J 5 bases, with 14 bases left between them. The CDR3 protein is CASSDSLRGRHNEQFF. As DNA, the CDR3 is TGTGCCAGCAGTGACTCGTTGCGGGGAAGACACAATGAGCAGTTCTTC.

Many counts were recorded for this clonotype. CDR3 nucleotide sequence: TGTGCCAGCAGCCCCGGAAGGGGCACTGAAGCTTTCTTT. It codes for CASSPGRGTEAFF. This chain joins TRBV9 and TRBJ1-1, with a possible D match to TRBD1 (5 bases). CDR3 size: 13 residues. Trimming took off 4 bases at V and 4 bases at J, with 11 bases between the two ends. CDR1 and CDR2 from the germline V gene are SGDLS and YYNGEE.

This clonotype was seen ten or more times. The rearrangement uses TRBV7-2 and TRBJ2-5; D is possibly TRBD2 (5 bases). Germline V gene data show CDR1 as SGHTA and CDR2 as FQGNSA. The V end was cut by 2 bases, the J end by 3 bases, with 7 bases between. This CDR3 contains 13 residues. The CDR3 here is CASSLRREETQYF. Here the CDR3 DNA reads TGTGCCAGCAGCTTACGGCGGGAAGAGACCCAGTACTTC.

This clonotype was seen many times. The CDR3 is CASSPQGARADTQYF. As DNA, the CDR3 is TGTGCCAGCAGTCCCCAGGGGGCCAGGGCAGATACGCAGTATTTT. The genes are TRBV28 and TRBJ2-3, with TRBD1 identical over 8 bases. The CDR3 has 15 residues. Unmatched junction bases numbered 8, after V lost 5 bases and J lost 4 bases. Germline CDR1 MDHEN, CDR2 SYDVKM.

In its sample, this clonotype was seen a few times. This chain's CDR3 is CASSTTGGYGYTF. DNA for the CDR3: TGCGCCAGCAGCACGACAGGGGGCTATGGCTACACCTTC. The chain joins TRBV5-1 to TRBJ1-2, with 9 nucleotides matching TRBD1. The CDR3 consists of 13 residues. J was trimmed by 4 bases and V by 4 bases; bases with no gene match: 2. The germline V gene has CDR1 SGHRS and CDR2 YFSETQ. Full variable domain (rest looked up from reference TRBV5-1 and TRBJ1-2): KAGVTQTPRYLIKTRGQQVTLSCSPISGHRSVSWYQQTPGQGLQFLFEYFSETQRNKGNFPGRFSGRQFSNSRSEMNVSTLELGDSALYLCASSTTGGYGYTFGSGTRLTVV.

This clonotype was seen many times. CDR3 residues: CASSLLSLQRETDTQYF. For the CDR3, the DNA is TGCGCCAGCAGCTTGTTATCACTCCAGCGGGAGACAGATACGCAGTATTTT. V gene TRBV5-1 combines with J gene TRBJ2-3; 8 bases match TRBD2. CDR3 length equals 17 residues. Trimming removed 1 base from V and 3 bases from J; junction bases left unmatched: 10. Germline V gene lookup returns CDR1 SGHRS and CDR2 YFSETQ.

The sample holds many counts of this clonotype. V gene TRBV12-3 or TRBV12-4 combines with J gene TRBJ1-2; 7 bases align to TRBD1. The V and J ends lost 1 base and 8 bases, in that order; junction bases with no gene match: 4. CDR3 size: 13 residues. The CDR3, as DNA: TGTGCCAGCAGTTTAGGGACAGGAAGGGGCTACACCTTC. The encoded protein is CASSLGTGRGYTF.

On this clonotype itself: One end of the junction fails to match germline, which may point to a read error. The chain joins TRBV5-6 to TRBJ2-3; D not certain. This CDR3 is built from 13 residues. Germline V CDR1 and CDR2: SGHDT, YYEEEE. CDR3: CASSRTSTDMQYF. CDR3 coding DNA: TGTGCCAGCAGCAGAACGAGCACAGATATGCAGTATTTT.

This clonotype came up many times. V gene TRBV28 combines with J gene TRBJ2-7; 7 bases are a match to TRBD1. Germline CDR1 MDHEN, CDR2 SYDVKM. The CDR3 has 14 amino acids. V gave up 2 bases and J gave up 3 bases; unmatched junction bases: 4. The DNA of the CDR3 is TGTGCCAGCAGTTTAGGGACAGTACTCTACGAGCAGTACTTC. It yields the protein CASSLGTVLYEQYF.

Ten or more counts support this clonotype. The genes are TRBV15 and TRBJ1-5, with 7 bases identical to TRBD1. There are 15 residues in the CDR3. Germline CDR1 and CDR2: LNHNV and YYDKDF (reference sequence). With V trimmed by 1 base and J by 3 bases, 3 bases remained unmatched. The CDR3 region has the DNA TGTGCCACCAGCAGAGCTACAGGGGACAATCAGCCCCAGCATTTT. Protein: CATSRATGDNQPQHF.